A selection of T cell receptor beta chains follows, all from one sample in a study of blood T cells in healthy people across ages. In TCRdb, the 5' RACE reads were re-called with MiXCR into one record per CDR3 protein. There are fewer than 800,000 distinct CDR3 sequences in the sample; more than 40% occur only once, and about a third lies in the top ten. Sequencing was performed on blood. The receptor set was obtained from a woman between 55 and 75 years old in good health. CDR3s include the opening cysteine and the closing phenylalanine or tryptophan.

>TRBJ2-5|TRBV5-1
CASSLQPTGKEETQYF
>TRBJ1-1|TRBV6-5
CASSPDRGGTEAFF
>TRBJ2-5|TRBV6-6
CASSYLGQGWTSGILEQYF
>TRBJ2-1|TRBV11-1
CASNLLAGPSYNEQFF
>TRBJ2-1|TRBV29-1
CSVGKGLAGVSSYNEQFF
>TRBJ2-7|TRBV7-2
CASSFFLTKGGAYEQYF
>-|TRBV20-1
CSARVPAGEQYF
>TRBJ1-1|TRBV12-3/TRBV12-4
CASSLRTGGGTEAFF
>TRBJ2-1|TRBV29-1
CSVEAGNEQFF
>TRBJ2-6|TRBV13
CASSSLRANVLTF
>TRBJ2-1|TRBV28
CASTRLAGNNEQFF
>TRBJ2-5|TRBV18
CASSQRLAGGRETQYF
>TRBJ2-6|TRBV29-1
CSVDRWSSGANVLTF
>TRBJ2-7|TRBV7-8
CASSLARQGASSYEQYF
>TRBJ2-1|TRBV20-1
CSVHRGYNEQFF
>TRBJ2-5|TRBV6-2/TRBV6-3
CASNSYRGPQETQYF
>TRBJ2-3|TRBV30
CAWSVMGADTQYF
>-|TRBV7-9
CASSLGAGINEQYF
>TRBJ2-1|TRBV11-1
CASTSRLAGYYNEQFF
>-|TRBV10-3
CATALDRDEQYF
>TRBJ2-5|TRBV6-1
CASSEGWLYQETQYF
>TRBJ2-1|TRBV7-2
CASSPVWNEQFF
>TRBJ2-7|TRBV12-3/TRBV12-4
CASSFLSEQYF
>TRBJ2-1|TRBV20-1
CSARKYGISTNEQFF
>-|TRBV27
CASSPRRDSYNEQYF
>TRBJ2-2|TRBV7-2
CASSPKGGAELFF
>TRBJ1-1|TRBV30
CAWRRGTGGTEAFF
>TRBJ2-3|TRBV6-2/TRBV6-3
CASSAPGQGTDTQYF
>-|TRBV5-5
CASSLIGTSQETQYF
>TRBJ1-2|TRBV29-1
CSVEDRGNGYTF
>TRBJ2-1|TRBV27
CASSHLAGEGNEQFF
>TRBJ2-4|TRBV3-1
CASSPRDAAKNIQYF
>-|TRBV4-3
CVSSLYGHQSEQYF
>TRBJ2-7|TRBV6-1
CATQGQGTSYEQYF
>TRBJ2-4|TRBV5-1
CASSLRQGGSNIQYF
>TRBJ2-2|TRBV7-2
CASSLGGSGELFF
>TRBJ2-3|TRBV4-3
CASSPGTGPDTQYF
>TRBJ2-1|TRBV7-9
CASSPRGSSSYNEQFF
>TRBJ1-1|TRBV7-2
CASSPRDAGEAFF
>TRBJ2-7|TRBV20-1
CSAQTGGSYEQYF
>TRBJ2-7|TRBV29-1
CSGGQGSSYGQYF
>TRBJ1-1|TRBV4-3
CASSLTGGAGEAFF
>TRBJ2-5|TRBV10-3
CAISESGRDGEQYF
>TRBJ2-7|TRBV5-6
CASSIGRVRNEQYF
>TRBJ2-1|TRBV27
CASTTGRSSYNEQFF
>TRBJ1-2|TRBV20-1
CSASRGNYGYTF
>TRBJ2-1|TRBV28
CASSFYRTGAPSSYNEQFF
>TRBJ2-5|TRBV11-2
CASSLNWQETQYF
>TRBJ2-1|TRBV20-1
CSAREGLAGPNEQFF
>TRBJ1-6|TRBV6-2/TRBV6-3
CASSRSRDRGIYNSPLHF